What follows are 10 T cell receptor beta chains derived from one specimen sequenced in a study of blood T cell repertoires in COVID-19. Profiling relied on immunoSEQ multiplex PCR, and the TCRdb table lists in-frame clones only, not all of them. The sample records under 300,000 clones, 83% being singletons. Sequencing was done on a sample of peripheral blood. These receptors came from a man aged 80 or over with acute or convalescent COVID-19.

V usage is TRBV29-1 and J usage is TRBJ2-7, with D perhaps TRBD1 (6 bases). Germline-derived CDR1 and CDR2 are SQVTM and ANQGSEA. V lost 4 bases and J lost 8, with 21 bases in between. The CDR3 contains 14 residues. CDR3 region: CSVVPGKQGTKQYF. The CDR3 nucleotides are TGCAGCGTTGTCCCAGGGAAACAGGGTACTAAGCAGTACTTC.

The J gene is TRBJ2-3, the V gene TRBV30; 9 nucleotides line up with TRBD1. This CDR3 is built from 14 residues. CDR1 is GTSNPN and CDR2 is SVGIG in the germline V gene (reference sequence). J gave up 1 base and V 3 bases, and 2 bases lay outside the gene matches. This CDR3 is CAWRGTGRTDTQYF. DNA of the CDR3: TGTGCCTGGAGAGGGACAGGGCGCACAGATACGCAGTATTTT.

The J gene is TRBJ2-2, the V gene TRBV5-1, with 10 nucleotides matching TRBD1. CDR1 and CDR2 (germline): SGHRS, YFSETQ. J lost 3 bases, V lost 2 bases, and 10 bases had no gene match. The CDR3 spans 18 residues. The CDR3 reads CASSFPRGQGTHTGELFF. The CDR3 DNA reads as TGCGCCAGCAGCTTTCCCCGGGGACAGGGGACGCACACCGGGGAGCTGTTTTTT.

This clone was found once. V is TRBV18 and J is TRBJ1-1; D is uncertain. This CDR3 spans 14 amino acids. The germline V and J ends were trimmed by 2 bases and 4 bases, with 11 bases remaining between them. CDR1 is KGHSH and CDR2 is LQKENI in the germline V gene. DNA for the CDR3: TGTGCCAGCTCACCAAGCTGGTTTTTCACTGAAGCTTTCTTT. This translates into CASSPSWFFTEAFF.

The chain recombines TRBV5-1 with TRBJ1-3, with 7 bases identical to TRBD1. V dropped 4 bases and J dropped 0; count of bases not matched to a gene: 7. This CDR3 is built from 16 residues. Germline CDR1 is SGHRS and CDR2 is YFSETQ. DNA for the CDR3: TGCGCCAGCAGCACTGGGGACAGCAACTCTGGAAACACCATATATTTT. Encoded protein: CASSTGDSNSGNTIYF.

The V and J genes are TRBV9 and TRBJ2-1, with 9 bases fitting TRBD1. V shed 0 bases and J 5 bases; nucleotides not matched to a gene: 3. From germline, CDR1 is SGDLS and CDR2 YYNGEE. The CDR3 totals 15 residues. In nucleotides, the CDR3 is TGTGCCAGCAGCGTAGGACAGGGGGTGCACAATGAGCAGTTCTTC. Protein product: CASSVGQGVHNEQFF.

The genes are TRBV5-4 and TRBJ2-2; 7 bases match TRBD1. CDR1 is SGHNT and CDR2 is YYREEE in the germline V gene (reference sequence). Trimming removed 0 bases from V and 3 bases from J; junction bases left unmatched: 5. The CDR3 runs to 16 residues. The CDR3 reads CASSLGSRGYTGELFF. The CDR3 nucleotides are TGTGCCAGCAGCTTGGGATCCAGGGGGTACACCGGGGAGCTGTTTTTT.

This sequence joins TRBV10-3 and TRBJ1-6, with D unclear. The germline V gene has CDR1 ENHRY and CDR2 SYGVKD. The CDR3 is 15 amino acids. The V and J ends lost 2 bases and 9 bases respectively, with 14 bases between them. The CDR3 bases are TGTGCCATCAGTGAGCGGGCGACCGCGGGTTCACCCCTCCACTTT. Amino acids: CAISERATAGSPLHF.

The rearrangement uses TRBV5-5 and TRBJ2-3, with D perhaps TRBD2 (5 bases). CDR1 is SGHKS and CDR2 is YYEKEE in the germline V gene (reference sequence). CDR3 length equals 15 residues. Trimming removed 3 bases at V and 0 bases at J, with 11 bases between. The CDR3 coding sequence is TGTGCCAGCAGCTACGGGGATCGGAGCACAGATACGCAGTATTTT. Amino acids: CASSYGDRSTDTQYF.

The J gene is TRBJ1-2, the V gene TRBV12-3 or TRBV12-4; no definite D call. V was shortened by 3 bases and J by 4 bases, with 6 bases between the two germline ends. The length of the CDR3 is 12 residues. The CDR3 DNA is TGTGCCAGCAGTTTTTCCAGCTATGGCTACACCTTC. Translated: CASSFSSYGYTF.